The clone carrying this T cell receptor (beta chain) has just a few counts. The data were obtained in a study of glioma-infiltrating T cells. Germline CDR1 LGHNA, CDR2 YNFKEQ. V shed 3 bases and J shed 5 bases, with 19 bases lying between them. The CDR3 runs to 16 residues. TCR alpha and beta CDR3 regions were amplified from RNA using iRepertoire nested multiplex PCR. TCRdb re-called the multiplex PCR reads with MiXCR, one entry per CDR3 protein. The table records 300,000 to 450,000 distinct CDR3 sequences, roughly 41% of them present only once. Sample: glioma tissue, nonneoplastic brain tissue, or PBMCs (not recorded which). V and J are TRBV4-2 and TRBJ2-5; either TRBD1 or TRBD2 may fit D (5 bases each). The source is a human donor with low-grade glioma or glioblastoma, undergoing nonglioma brain surgery, or in good health (not recorded which). The CDR3 region is CASSHPPGRPGETQYF. Written as DNA, the CDR3 is TGTGCCAGCAGCCACCCCCCGGGACGCCCCGGGGAGACCCAGTACTTC.